This T cell receptor beta chain was captured in a study of blood T cell repertoires in COVID-19. Repertoires were generated with immunoSEQ multiplex PCR, while TCRdb's copy carries only in-frame clones and drops some. The repertoire consists of 130,000 or so clones, with roughly four fifths occurring once and the leading ten covering about 12%. The origin of this receptor is a human donor in a cohort sampled during active COVID-19. The sample consisted of peripheral blood.

CDR3 loop: CASSYGLTGAGNTIYF. The CDR3 DNA sequence: TGTGCCAGCAGTTACGGCCTTACAGGGGCTGGAAACACCATATATTTT. The chain employs TRBV6-5 and TRBJ1-3, with 7 bases matching TRBD1. This CDR3 has 16 residues. Germline CDR1 is MNHEY and CDR2 is SVGAGI. The J segment lost 2 bases and the V segment lost 2 bases, leaving 6 bases of the junction unmatched.